This T cell receptor (beta chain) was captured by sequencing in a study of T-cell memory formation after mild COVID-19. As for the study in general: Most TCR clusters belonged to a single donor. Study-level findings and limits: Among clones peaking at day 37 in the second wave, SARS-CoV-2 specificity remained unconfirmed. Contracting CD8+ clones were enriched in EMRA, CD4+ mainly in CM and EM.

This CDR3 is 10 amino acids long. Germline V gene data show CDR1 as SEHNR and CDR2 as FQNEAQ (reference sequence). It was 5'RACE with constant-segment primers that produced the TCR alpha and TCR beta cDNA libraries, which carried sample barcodes and UMIs. A single record per CDR3 protein comes from TCRdb applying MiXCR to the 5' RACE reads. The sample yields hundreds of thousands of distinct CDR3 sequences, about 20% seen once. For this clonotype: Its antigen remains unidentified. Germline is not matched at one junction end, which may reflect a read error.

Sequencing used PBMCs or a T cell subset sorted from them (not recorded which). The chain combines TRBV7-9 with TRBJ2-1; D gene uncertain. The receptor's source is an adult woman who had mild COVID-19 (a few samples of this study predate the infection). Cell type and time point are not known. CDR3 amino acids: CASSDSPRVF. The CDR3 DNA is TGTGCCAGCAGCGATAGCCCTCGAGTCTTC.